The rows below give T cell receptor beta chains drawn from one sample of a study of shared clonotypes between healthy human individuals. Data came from immunoSEQ multiplex PCR; TCRdb stores just in-frame clones and leaves some out. The sample holds 1.4 million to 1.5 million clones; 96% are singletons and the top ten take about 1%. Source material: naive CD4+ T cells sorted from blood. The receptors come from a man aged 25 to 45 in good health. The CDR3 runs from the conserved cysteine through the conserved F or W. D genes are given only for firm matches. For some rows the clone size is stated as once, few or many, or as a class when expanded; others skip it.

D	V	size	J	CDR3	DNA
.	TRBV6-1	.	TRBJ2-7	CASSEYRGAYEQYF	TGTGCCAGCAGTGAATATCGGGGAGCCTACGAGCAGTACTTC
TRBD2	TRBV11-2	.	TRBJ2-1	CASSPWTSPYNEQFF	TGTGCCAGCAGCCCTTGGACTAGCCCCTACAATGAGCAGTTCTTC
.	TRBV5-1	.	TRBJ1-1	CASSPGLSLEAFF	TGCGCCAGCAGCCCCGGCCTCTCCCTTGAAGCTTTCTTT
TRBD2	TRBV5-1	.	TRBJ2-1	CASSLEVVAGGHNEQFF	TGCGCCAGCAGCTTGGAGGTAGTAGCGGGAGGACACAATGAGCAGTTCTTC
.	TRBV30	once	TRBJ2-5	CAAETQYF	TGTGCCGCAGAGACCCAGTACTTC
TRBD2	TRBV6-4	once	TRBJ2-3	CASSDSGRGSTDTQYF	TGTGCCAGCAGTGACTCCGGGAGGGGTAGCACAGATACGCAGTATTTT
.	TRBV20-1	.	TRBJ2-3	CSAIRVDTQYF	TGCAGTGCTATTAGGGTGGATACGCAGTATTTT
.	TRBV28	once	TRBJ1-2	CASSASGGRDNYGYTF	TGTGCCAGCAGTGCCTCCGGGGGACGGGATAACTATGGCTACACCTTC
TRBD2	TRBV7-6	.	TRBJ2-3	CASSLVGTSHTDTQYF	TGTGCCAGCAGCTTAGTTGGGACTAGCCACACAGATACGCAGTATTTT
TRBD1	TRBV4-1	.	TRBJ2-2	CASSQEGSGTANTGELFF	TGCGCCAGCAGCCAAGAGGGCTCCGGGACAGCGAACACCGGGGAGCTGTTTTTT
.	TRBV7-9	few	TRBJ1-3	CASTTRRGSSGNTIYF	TGTGCCAGCACCACCCGCCGGGGAAGCTCTGGAAACACCATATATTTT
.	TRBV18	.	TRBJ1-3	CASSIKSGNTIYF	TGTGCCAGCTCAATAAAGTCTGGAAACACCATATATTTT
.	TRBV18	.	TRBJ2-7	CASSGGSEQYF	TGTGCCAGCTCGGGGGGCTCCGAGCAGTACTTC
.	TRBV18	.	TRBJ1-3	CASSQQSSGNTIYF	TGTGCCAGCTCACAACAGAGCTCTGGAAACACCATATATTTT
.	TRBV5-1	.	TRBJ2-5	CASSLTPQETQYF	TGCGCCAGCAGCTTGACTCCCCAAGAGACCCAGTACTTC
TRBD2	TRBV27	.	TRBJ2-1	CASSLTSGGDEQFF	TGTGCCAGCAGTTTAACTAGCGGAGGGGATGAGCAGTTCTTC
TRBD2	TRBV5-4	.	TRBJ2-1	CASRPLGLAATNEQFF	TGTGCCAGCAGACCTCTCGGACTAGCGGCGACGAATGAGCAGTTCTTC
.	TRBV19	.	TRBJ1-2	CASSWGTTTNYGYTF	TGTGCCAGTAGTTGGGGGACAACTACTAACTATGGCTACACCTTC
.	TRBV2	.	TRBJ2-1	CASSELGAGNNEQFF	TGTGCCAGCAGTGAACTTGGGGCGGGGAACAATGAGCAGTTCTTC
TRBD2	TRBV5-1	once	TRBJ2-7	CASSLGLAGGYSYEQYF	TGCGCCAGCAGCTTGGGGCTAGCGGGAGGGTATTCCTACGAGCAGTACTTC
TRBD2	TRBV12-5	.	TRBJ2-2	CASGLLAGATGELFF	TGTGCTAGTGGTTTGCTAGCGGGAGCCACCGGGGAGCTGTTTTTT
TRBD1	TRBV4-1	.	TRBJ1-4	CASSQLVQGDFEKLFF	TGCGCCAGCAGCCAGCTGGTACAGGGGGATTTTGAAAAACTGTTTTTT
TRBD2	TRBV11-2	.	TRBJ2-2	CASSLAGGPSGELFF	TGTGCCAGCAGCTTAGCGGGAGGGCCCTCCGGGGAGCTGTTTTTT
.	TRBV18	.	TRBJ2-3	CASLLTDTQYF	TGTGCCAGCCTCCTCACAGATACGCAGTATTTT
.	TRBV28	.	TRBJ1-2	CASSFDSNYGYTF	TGTGCCAGCAGTTTCGACAGTAACTATGGCTACACCTTC
.	TRBV11-3	.	TRBJ2-7	CASSFLSHEQYF	TGTGCCAGCAGCTTTTTATCCCACGAGCAGTACTTC
TRBD1	TRBV30	.	TRBJ2-7	CAWSWGQNYEQYF	TGTGCCTGGAGTTGGGGACAGAATTACGAGCAGTACTTC
.	TRBV6-5	.	TRBJ2-3	CASSWVGRLETDTQYF	TGTGCCAGCAGTTGGGTTGGAAGACTAGAGACAGATACGCAGTATTTT
.	TRBV7-9	.	TRBJ2-5	CASSLGARVQETQYF	TGTGCCAGCAGCTTAGGGGCCCGAGTTCAAGAGACCCAGTACTTC
TRBD1	TRBV5-1	.	TRBJ1-2	CASSSRQGYYGYTF	TGCGCCAGCAGCTCTCGACAGGGTTACTATGGCTACACCTTC
TRBD2	TRBV5-1	.	TRBJ2-3	CASRWTSGGTDTQYF	TGCGCCAGCAGATGGACTAGCGGGGGCACAGATACGCAGTATTTT
TRBD1	TRBV2	.	TRBJ2-2	CASSYDRGQGGELFF	TGTGCCAGCAGCTATGACAGGGGGCAAGGCGGGGAGCTGTTTTTT
.	TRBV28	.	TRBJ2-2	CASSLLHTGELFF	TGTGCCAGCAGTTTGTTACACACCGGGGAGCTGTTTTTT
TRBD1	TRBV5-1	.	TRBJ2-2	CASSLGTGGHGELFF	TGCGCCAGCAGCTTGGGGACAGGGGGCCACGGGGAGCTGTTTTTT
TRBD2	TRBV4-3	.	TRBJ2-1	CASSLEREVNEQFF	TGCGCCAGCAGCCTGGAGCGGGAGGTTAATGAGCAGTTCTTC
TRBD1	TRBV10-2	.	TRBJ2-6	CASGRDRVSAGANVLTF	TGCGCCAGCGGCCGGGACAGGGTCTCCGCCGGGGCCAACGTCCTGACTTTC
TRBD1	TRBV19	.	TRBJ2-5	CASSRGQGETQYF	TGTGCCAGTAGTAGGGGACAGGGGGAGACCCAGTACTTC
.	TRBV28	.	TRBJ2-2	CASIMTGNTGELFF	TGTGCCAGCATCATGACGGGGAACACCGGGGAGCTGTTTTTT
TRBD2	TRBV11-2	.	TRBJ2-7	CASSLDSRTSAEQYF	TGTGCCAGCAGCTTAGATTCTAGAACTAGCGCCGAGCAGTACTTC
.	TRBV18	once	TRBJ1-2	CASSPRETYYGYTF	TGTGCCAGCTCACCGAGGGAAACCTACTATGGCTACACCTTC
.	TRBV14	.	TRBJ2-1	CASSTSYNEQFF	TGTGCCAGCAGTACCTCCTACAATGAGCAGTTCTTC
.	TRBV28	.	TRBJ1-1	CASSERHAFTEAFF	TGTGCCAGCAGTGAGAGACACGCCTTCACCGAAGCTTTCTTT
.	TRBV5-1	.	TRBJ2-1	CASSYDSSLGYNEQFF	TGCGCCAGCAGCTATGACTCCTCTCTGGGCTACAATGAGCAGTTCTTC
.	TRBV21-1	.	TRBJ2-2	CASSTLRTSGTHRELFF	TGTGCCAGCAGCACTTTACGGACTAGCGGGACACACCGGGAGCTGTTTTTT
.	TRBV28	.	TRBJ1-5	CASSLPGIISNQPQHF	TGTGCCAGCAGTCTCCCAGGCATCATTAGCAATCAGCCCCAGCATTTT
TRBD2	TRBV9	.	TRBJ2-1	CASSAGTSPGNEQFF	TGTGCCAGCAGCGCCGGGACTAGTCCTGGCAATGAGCAGTTCTTC
TRBD2	TRBV7-3	.	TRBJ2-1	CASSLRGLAGPNEQFF	TGTGCCAGCAGCCTACGAGGACTAGCGGGTCCAAATGAGCAGTTCTTC
.	TRBV9	.	TRBJ2-1	CASSVGTGPQFF	TGTGCCAGCAGCGTAGGGACGGGACCTCAGTTCTTC
TRBD1	TRBV19	.	TRBJ2-1	CATHRQGVYNEQFF	TGTGCCACCCACCGACAGGGGGTTTACAATGAGCAGTTCTTC
TRBD2	TRBV5-1	.	TRBJ2-1	CASSLMLAGEFGFF	TGCGCCAGCAGCTTGATGCTAGCGGGAGAGTTCGGGTTCTTC
.	TRBV28	.	TRBJ1-1	CASSKEKGVGGTEAFF	TGTGCCAGCAGTAAGGAAAAGGGAGTAGGGGGTACTGAAGCTTTCTTT
.	TRBV30	.	TRBJ1-2	CAWRLAAYYGYTF	TGTGCCTGGAGATTGGCCGCATACTATGGCTACACCTTC
TRBD1	TRBV2	.	TRBJ2-7	CASSLNRDRVYEQYF	TGTGCCAGCAGTCTTAATCGGGACAGGGTGTACGAGCAGTACTTC
.	TRBV5-1	.	TRBJ2-3	CASTYSQGTDTQYF	TGCGCCAGCACCTACTCACAGGGCACAGATACGCAGTATTTT
TRBD2	TRBV11-3	.	TRBJ2-1	CASSRGLAAYNEQFF	TGTGCCAGTTCCCGCGGGCTAGCGGCCTACAATGAGCAGTTCTTC
.	TRBV5-1	.	TRBJ2-3	CASSFGGPDTQYF	TGCGCCAGCAGCTTTGGGGGGCCAGATACGCAGTATTTT
TRBD2	TRBV4-1	.	TRBJ2-3	CASSHLPSGRDTDTQYF	TGCGCCAGCAGCCACCTACCTAGCGGGAGAGACACAGATACGCAGTATTTT